This section outlines one T cell receptor (beta chain) sequence together with its context. As processed by the authors: Estimation of nucleated cell counts was performed using reference gene primer amplification. The table came from immunoSEQ multiplex PCR; TCRdb's copy has only in-frame clones and leaves some out. The V and J calls and clone size are taken from that table; D and trimming were inferred from the DNA. The sample gives about 220,000 clones, 82% of which show up once; around 3.5% is in the top ten. V lost 7 bases and J lost 7, with 11 bases in between. Looked up from germline, CDR1 is SNHLY and CDR2 is FYNNEI. The CDR3 has 12 amino acids. This record belongs to a study of blood T cell repertoires in COVID-19. Across the study: Sources were T cells, B-cell-depleted T cells, or PBMCs; the material itself was cDNA or gDNA.

This receptor was obtained from a woman of 80 years or more with acute or convalescent COVID-19. Sample: peripheral blood. The chain carries TRBV2 and TRBJ1-5, with a tentative D call TRBD1 (5 bases). CDR3 DNA: TGTGCCAGCACCGAAGGGGCCCAGCCCCAGCATTTT. Its protein product is CASTEGAQPQHF.